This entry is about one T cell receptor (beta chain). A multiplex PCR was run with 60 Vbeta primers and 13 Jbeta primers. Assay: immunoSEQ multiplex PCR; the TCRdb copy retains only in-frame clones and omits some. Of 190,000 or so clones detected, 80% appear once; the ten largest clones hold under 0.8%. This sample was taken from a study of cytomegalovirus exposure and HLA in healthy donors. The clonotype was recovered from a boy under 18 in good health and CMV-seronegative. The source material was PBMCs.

In DNA, the CDR3 is TGTGCCAGCAGCATTAGCGGGGGGGCCGCGTCAGAGACCCAGTACTTC. This codes for CASSISGGAASETQYF. The chain uses TRBV11-3 and TRBJ2-5, with 11 bases that match TRBD2. Germline assignment: CDR1 SGHNT and CDR2 YENEEA. V was pared by 5 bases and J by 4 bases, with 9 bases of the junction left unmatched. The length of the CDR3 is 16 residues. The entire variable domain, with the rest obtained from reference TRBV11-3 and TRBJ2-5, is as follows: EAGVVQSPRYKIIEKKQPVAFWCNPISGHNTLYWYLQNLGQGPELLIRYENEEAVDDSQLPKDRFSAERLKGVDSTLKIQPAELGDSAVYLCASSISGGAASETQYFGPGTRLLVL.